The 7 T cell receptor beta chains in this list originate from one sample, sequenced in a study of T cell changes during pregnancy in multiple sclerosis. The assay was immunoSEQ multiplex PCR, and TCRdb's table has in-frame clones only and misses some. This sample yields 75,000 to 95,000 clones, of which under 95% are seen a single time; approximately 0.97% belongs to the top ten. Sequencing used peripheral blood, obtained before pregnancy. These receptors all stem from a female donor with multiple sclerosis, enrolled in a pregnancy study.

This chain uses TRBV18 with TRBJ2-7, with D possibly TRBD1 on 6 matching bases. Germline V lookup: CDR1 KGHSH, CDR2 LQKENI. The V end was cut by 3 bases, the J end by 2 bases, with 14 bases between. The CDR3 is 15 residues long. The CDR3 coding sequence is TGTGCCAGCTCACCGAAACAGGGCGCCGCCTACGAGCAGTACTTC. Translating gives CASSPKQGAAYEQYF. The full variable domain, in which reference TRBV18 and TRBJ2-7 provide the parts outside the CDR3, is NAGVMQNPRHLVRRRGQEARLRCSPMKGHSHVYWYRQLPEEGLKFMVYLQKENIIDESGMPKERFSAEFPKEGPSILRIQQVVRGDSAAYFCASSPKQGAAYEQYFGPGTRLTVT.

V gene TRBV10-3 combines with J gene TRBJ2-4, with D tentatively TRBD2 (6 bases). Germline V CDR1 and CDR2: ENHRY, SYGVKD. This CDR3 is built from 13 residues. V was cut by 10 bases and J by 6 bases, with 16 bases left in between. CDR3 coding DNA: TGTGCCACCAGAGGCGGGGAGAGAAACATTCAGTACTTC. Translating it yields CATRGGERNIQYF.

The V and J genes are TRBV2 and TRBJ2-1; D gene unclear. V dropped 6 bases and J dropped 5 bases, with 17 bases sitting between them. There are 15 residues in the CDR3. Germline V lookup: CDR1 SNHLY, CDR2 FYNNEI. Here the CDR3 reads CASSPRSLPNNEQFF. For the CDR3, the DNA is TGTGCCAGCAGCCCCCGGAGCCTTCCAAACAATGAGCAGTTCTTC.

This chain joins TRBV4-1 and TRBJ1-2; D is unresolved. This CDR3 contains 11 residues. Germline CDR1 and CDR2: MGHRA and YSYEKL. V was clipped by 5 bases and J by 9 bases, with 10 bases between them. The CDR3 loop reads CASSSAVRYTF. As DNA, the CDR3 is TGCGCCAGCAGCTCAGCGGTTCGCTACACCTTC.

The CDR3 DNA is TGTGCCAGCAGCAAAAGACAGGGTGGAGGCGCCGGGGAGCTGTTTTTT. It codes for CASSKRQGGGAGELFF. The V and J genes are TRBV11-3 and TRBJ2-2; 7 nucleotides align to TRBD1. Trimming took 5 bases from V and 6 from J; bases not matched to a gene: 12. The CDR3 is 16 amino acids. Germline V lookup: CDR1 SGHNT, CDR2 YENEEA.

The V gene is TRBV5-1, the J gene TRBJ1-6, with no clear D. Per germline, CDR1 SGHRS and CDR2 YFSETQ. The CDR3 totals 13 residues. V gave up 2 bases and J gave up 7 bases, with 7 bases separating them. DNA of the CDR3: TGCGCCAGCAGCTTCGGAGGGAATTCACCCCTCCACTTT. Its protein product is CASSFGGNSPLHF.

DNA of the CDR3: TGCGCCAGCAGCTTGTATGGAACAGATAACACTGAAGCTTTCTTT. This gives the protein CASSLYGTDNTEAFF. The J gene is TRBJ1-1, the V gene TRBV5-1, with no clear D. The CDR3 consists of 15 residues. The germline gives CDR1 SGHRS, CDR2 YFSETQ. Trimming stripped 1 base from V and 2 bases from J, with 12 bases between. The full variable domain, its missing parts supplied by reference TRBV5-1 and TRBJ1-1, is KAGVTQTPRYLIKTRGQQVTLSCSPISGHRSVSWYQQTPGQGLQFLFEYFSETQRNKGNFPGRFSGRQFSNSRSEMNVSTLELGDSALYLCASSLYGTDNTEAFFGQGTRLTVV.